These T cell receptor beta chains were read from a single sample in a study of blood T cells in healthy people across ages. MiXCR, run by TCRdb on the 5' RACE reads, gives a single entry per CDR3 protein. The sample yields 630,000 or so distinct CDR3 sequences, 32% seen once. The specimen was blood. The receptors derive from a woman older than 75 in good health. Both conserved end residues are part of each CDR3. The D gene is left open where the match is weak. Size values are once, few and many counts, or a class for expanded clones, and some rows have none.

CDR3 protein,CDR3 DNA,J gene,clone size,V gene,D gene
CASTSGGNSYEQYF,TGCGCCAGCACGAGCGGGGGGAACTCCTACGAGCAGTACTTC,TRBJ2-7,many,TRBV5-1,TRBD2
CAGSPGEWPYEQYF,TGTGCCGGCAGTCCAGGGGAGTGGCCCTACGAGCAGTACTTC,TRBJ2-7,NA,TRBV2,NA
CASSLATGARTDTQYF,TGTGCCAGCAGTCTAGCCACAGGGGCCCGCACAGATACGCAGTATTTT,TRBJ2-3,many,TRBV12-3/TRBV12-4,TRBD1
CAWSRQGFGEQYF,TGTGCCTGGAGTAGACAGGGGTTTGGCGAGCAGTACTTC,TRBJ2-7,NA,TRBV30,TRBD1
CASSVSKEATDTQYF,TGTGCCAGCAGCGTAAGTAAAGAGGCCACAGATACGCAGTATTTT,TRBJ2-3,NA,TRBV9,NA
CSASADRGQQPQHF,TGCAGTGCTAGTGCCGACAGGGGGCAACAGCCCCAGCATTTT,TRBJ1-5,NA,TRBV20-1,TRBD1
CASAAGVNEQYF,TGTGCCAGCGCAGCGGGTGTGAACGAGCAGTACTTC,TRBJ2-7,once,TRBV7-9,NA
CASSSPHRTSTDTQYF,TGTGCCAGCAGCTCACCACATCGTACTAGCACAGATACGCAGTATTTT,TRBJ2-3,NA,TRBV7-8,NA
CAIAGTDTTNEKLFF,TGTGCCATCGCCGGGACGGATACAACTAATGAAAAACTGTTTTTT,TRBJ1-4,few,TRBV6-1,NA
CASSLNRLPSYEQYF,TGTGCCAGCAGCTTAAACCGACTACCCTCCTACGAGCAGTACTTC,TRBJ2-7,NA,TRBV7-2,NA
CSARDRGRTYNSPLHF,TGCAGTGCTAGAGACAGGGGCCGGACCTATAATTCACCCCTCCACTTT,TRBJ1-6,many,TRBV20-1,NA
CASSDPGTKQHEQYF,TGTGCCAGCAGCGATCCCGGGACAAAACAACACGAGCAGTACTTC,TRBJ2-7,many,TRBV6-5,NA
CASSKPTSGGRTDTQYF,TGTGCCAGCAGCAAACCGACTAGCGGGGGCCGCACAGATACGCAGTATTTT,TRBJ2-3,few,TRBV21-1,NA
CASSPVASTDTQYF,TGCGCCAGCAGCCCGGTCGCTAGCACAGATACGCAGTATTTT,TRBJ2-3,NA,TRBV5-1,NA